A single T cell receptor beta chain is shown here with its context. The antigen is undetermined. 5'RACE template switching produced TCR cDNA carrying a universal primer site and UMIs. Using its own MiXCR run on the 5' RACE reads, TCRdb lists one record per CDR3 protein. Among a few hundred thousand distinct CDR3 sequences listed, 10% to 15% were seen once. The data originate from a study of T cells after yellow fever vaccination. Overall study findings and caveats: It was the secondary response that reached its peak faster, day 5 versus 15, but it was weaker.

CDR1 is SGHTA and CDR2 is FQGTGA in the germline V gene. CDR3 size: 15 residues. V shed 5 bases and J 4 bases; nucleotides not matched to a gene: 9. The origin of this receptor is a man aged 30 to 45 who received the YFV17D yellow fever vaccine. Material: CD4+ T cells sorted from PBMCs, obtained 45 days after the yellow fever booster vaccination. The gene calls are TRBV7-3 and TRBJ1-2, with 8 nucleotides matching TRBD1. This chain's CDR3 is CASSLKDRAGYGYTF. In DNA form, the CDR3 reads TGTGCCAGCAGCCTAAAGGACAGGGCGGGCTATGGCTACACCTTC.